The clone carrying this T cell receptor beta chain was seen a handful of times. Its antigen is not known. The data originate from a study of T cell repertoires in cytomegalovirus infection. Study-wide findings and caveats: HLA-C-restricted CMV clonotypes gave the most frequent clonotype in two of eight donors. Cumulative frequency of public TCR beta families picked out carriers of CMV plus the relevant HLA.

TCRdb recomputed calls from the reads with MiXCR, one row per CDR3 protein. The sample lists around 290,000 distinct CDR3 sequences; roughly a quarter were seen once. The sequencing input was PBMCs. The sequence derives from a human donor in good health (CMV status not recorded). Some clones in this sample may be carry-over from other donors' samples.

The CDR3 is CSASRPGEQYF. DNA of the CDR3: TGCAGTGCTAGTCGGCCAGGGGAGCAGTACTTC. The V and J genes are TRBV20-1 and TRBJ2-7, with a tentative D call TRBD1 (5 bases). The CDR3 has 11 amino acids. Trimming removed 3 bases at V and 7 bases at J, with 10 bases between. Germline V CDR1 and CDR2: DFQATT, SNEGSKA (reference sequence).